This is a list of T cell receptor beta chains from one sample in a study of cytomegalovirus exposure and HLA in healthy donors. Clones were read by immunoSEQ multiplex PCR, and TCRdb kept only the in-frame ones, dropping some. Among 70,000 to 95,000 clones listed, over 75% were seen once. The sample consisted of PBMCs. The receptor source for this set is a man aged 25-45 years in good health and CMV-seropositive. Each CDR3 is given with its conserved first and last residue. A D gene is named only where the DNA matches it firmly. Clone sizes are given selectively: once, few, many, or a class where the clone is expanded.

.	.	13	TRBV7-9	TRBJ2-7	TGTGCCAGCAGCGAAGGACAGAGCTACGAGCAGTACTTC	CASSEGQSYEQYF
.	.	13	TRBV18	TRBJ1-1	TGTGCCAGCTCACAACAGGGCGACACTGAAGCTTTCTTT	CASSQQGDTEAFF
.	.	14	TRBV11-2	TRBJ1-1	TGTGCCAGCACCCTCAGAGGGCAAAGTACTGAAGCTTTCTTT	CASTLRGQSTEAFF
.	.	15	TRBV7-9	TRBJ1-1	TGTGCCAGCAGCCCCGGCGGAGGGCTGAACACTGAAGCTTTCTTT	CASSPGGGLNTEAFF
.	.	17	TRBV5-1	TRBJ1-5	TGCGCCAGCAGCCCCACCCCGGCCGGGATTCGCGATCAGCCCCAGCATTTT	CASSPTPAGIRDQPQHF
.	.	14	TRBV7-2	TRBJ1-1	TGTGCCAGCAGCTCGGCCGGGGGGAACACTGAAGCTTTCTTT	CASSSAGGNTEAFF
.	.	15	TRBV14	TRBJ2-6	TGTGCCAGCAGCCCCGTTTTATCTGGGGCCAACGTCCTGACTTTC	CASSPVLSGANVLTF
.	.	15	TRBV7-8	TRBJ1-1	TGTGCCAGCAGCTTTGGAGTAAGAGGGAACACTGAAGCTTTCTTT	CASSFGVRGNTEAFF
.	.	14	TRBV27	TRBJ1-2	TGTGCCAGCAGTTTATCGATGCAGGGCTATGGCTACACCTTC	CASSLSMQGYGYTF
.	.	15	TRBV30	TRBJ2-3	TGTGCCTGGAGTGTAGGGACTCATAGCACAGATACGCAGTATTTT	CAWSVGTHSTDTQYF
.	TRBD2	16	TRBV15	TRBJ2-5	TGTGCCACCAGCAGAGAGGCGGGGGGGCTCAGTGAGACCCAGTACTTC	CATSREAGGLSETQYF
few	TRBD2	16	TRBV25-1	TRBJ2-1	TGTGCCAGCAGTGAATTGGTACTAGCGGGAACCAATGAGCAGTTCTTC	CASSELVLAGTNEQFF
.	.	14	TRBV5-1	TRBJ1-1	TGCGCCAGCAGCTTTCAAAGCGGGGACACTGAAGCTTTCTTT	CASSFQSGDTEAFF
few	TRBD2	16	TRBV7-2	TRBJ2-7	TGTGCCAGCAGCTTAGGGGGCGGGAGGGCCGCTGACGAGCAGTACTTC	CASSLGGGRAADEQYF
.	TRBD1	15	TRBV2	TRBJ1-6	TGTGCCAGCAGTGATCGGACAGGGCGGAATTCACCCCTCCACTTT	CASSDRTGRNSPLHF